The T cell receptor beta chain described here comes from a study of T-cell memory formation after mild COVID-19. Points from the study as a whole: Balance between CD4 and CD8 was seen in clones contracting day 15 to 85, and a CD4+ lean was seen in later expanders.

MiXCR was run by TCRdb on the 5' RACE reads, yielding one entry per CDR3 protein. The sample lists 150,000 or so distinct CDR3 sequences, roughly 30% seen once, with around 13% in the top ten. A note on this clonotype: Antigen: not known.

The CDR3 extends over 20 amino acids. Trimming cost V 4 bases and J 3 bases; bases outside gene matches: 22. Germline CDR1 and CDR2: LGHDT and YNNKEL (reference sequence). The sample comprised PBMCs or a T cell subset sorted from them (not recorded which). This TCR was recovered from an adult woman who had mild COVID-19 (a few samples of this study predate the infection). Cell type and time point are not known. V and J are TRBV3-1 and TRBJ2-7, with 9 bases lining up with TRBD2. The CDR3 here is CASSRHSGRLGSLHYYEQYF. The DNA for the CDR3 is TGTGCCAGCAGCCGACATAGCGGGAGACTTGGATCCTTACACTACTACGAGCAGTACTTC.